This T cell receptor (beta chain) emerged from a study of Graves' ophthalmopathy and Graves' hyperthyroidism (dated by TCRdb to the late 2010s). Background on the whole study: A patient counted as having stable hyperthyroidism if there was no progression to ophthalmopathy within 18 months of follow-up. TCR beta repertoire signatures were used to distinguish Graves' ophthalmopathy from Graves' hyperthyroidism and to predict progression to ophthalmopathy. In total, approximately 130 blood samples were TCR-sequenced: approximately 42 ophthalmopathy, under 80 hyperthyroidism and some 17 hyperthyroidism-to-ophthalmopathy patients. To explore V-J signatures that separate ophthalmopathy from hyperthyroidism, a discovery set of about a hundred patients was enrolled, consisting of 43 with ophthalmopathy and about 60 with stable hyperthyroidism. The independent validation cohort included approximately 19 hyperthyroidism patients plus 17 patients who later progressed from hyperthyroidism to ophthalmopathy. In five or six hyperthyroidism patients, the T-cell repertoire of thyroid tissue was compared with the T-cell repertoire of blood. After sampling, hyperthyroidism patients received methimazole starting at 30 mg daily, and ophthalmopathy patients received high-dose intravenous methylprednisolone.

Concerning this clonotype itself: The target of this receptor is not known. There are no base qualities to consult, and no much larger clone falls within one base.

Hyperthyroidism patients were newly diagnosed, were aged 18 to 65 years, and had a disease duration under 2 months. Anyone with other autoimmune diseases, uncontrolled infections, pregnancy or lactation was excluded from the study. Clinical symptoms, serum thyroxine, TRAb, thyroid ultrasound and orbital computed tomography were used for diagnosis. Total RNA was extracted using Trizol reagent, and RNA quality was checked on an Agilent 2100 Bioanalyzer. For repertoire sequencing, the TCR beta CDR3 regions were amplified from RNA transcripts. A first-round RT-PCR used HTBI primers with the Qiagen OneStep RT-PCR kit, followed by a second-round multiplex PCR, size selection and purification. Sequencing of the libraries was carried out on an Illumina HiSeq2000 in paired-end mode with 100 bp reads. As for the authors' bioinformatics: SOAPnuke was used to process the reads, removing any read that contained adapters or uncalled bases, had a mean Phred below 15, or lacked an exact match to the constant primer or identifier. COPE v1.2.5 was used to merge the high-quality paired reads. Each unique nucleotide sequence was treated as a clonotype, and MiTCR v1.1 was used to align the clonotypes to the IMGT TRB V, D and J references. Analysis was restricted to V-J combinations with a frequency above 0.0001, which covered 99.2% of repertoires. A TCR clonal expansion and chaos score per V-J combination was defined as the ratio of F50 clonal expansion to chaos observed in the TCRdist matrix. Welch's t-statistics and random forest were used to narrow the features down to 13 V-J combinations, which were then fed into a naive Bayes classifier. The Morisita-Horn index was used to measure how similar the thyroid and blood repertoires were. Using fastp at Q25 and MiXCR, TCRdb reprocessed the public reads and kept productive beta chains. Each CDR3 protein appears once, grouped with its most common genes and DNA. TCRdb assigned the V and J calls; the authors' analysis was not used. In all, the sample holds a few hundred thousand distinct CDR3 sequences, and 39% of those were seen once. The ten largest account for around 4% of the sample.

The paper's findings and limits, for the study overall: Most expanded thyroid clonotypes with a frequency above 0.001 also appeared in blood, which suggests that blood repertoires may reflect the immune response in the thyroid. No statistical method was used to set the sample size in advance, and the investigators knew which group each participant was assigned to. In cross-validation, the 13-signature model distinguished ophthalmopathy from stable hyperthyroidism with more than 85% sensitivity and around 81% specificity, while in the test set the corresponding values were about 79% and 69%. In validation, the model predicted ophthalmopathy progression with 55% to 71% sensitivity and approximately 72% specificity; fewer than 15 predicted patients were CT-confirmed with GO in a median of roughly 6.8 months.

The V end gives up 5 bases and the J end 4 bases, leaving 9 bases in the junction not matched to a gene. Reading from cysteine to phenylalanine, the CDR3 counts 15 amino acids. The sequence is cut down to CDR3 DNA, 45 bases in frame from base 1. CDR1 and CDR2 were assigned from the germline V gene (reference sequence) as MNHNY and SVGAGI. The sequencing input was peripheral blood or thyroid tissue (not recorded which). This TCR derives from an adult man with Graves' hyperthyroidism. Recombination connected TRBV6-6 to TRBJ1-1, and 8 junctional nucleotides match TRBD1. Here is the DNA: TGTGCCAGCAGTGCGACAGGGGTAGGAACCACTGAAGCTTTCTTT. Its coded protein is CASSATGVGTTEAFF.